This TCR beta chain was identified during a study of blood T cell repertoires in COVID-19. On the study more broadly: PBMCs, B-cell-depleted T cells, or T cells were the source of the cDNA or gDNA that made up the material.

The method was immunoSEQ multiplex PCR; TCRdb's version includes in-frame clones alone and lacks a portion of them. The sample holds 200,000 to 300,000 clones, around 86% seen once. Trimming removed 1 base from V and 3 bases from J; junction bases left unmatched: 11. CDR1 and CDR2 from the germline V gene are SGHKS and YYEKEE (reference sequence). There are 17 residues in the CDR3. Sequenced material: peripheral blood. The sequence was collected from a woman aged 70-85 years with active or convalescent COVID-19. The rearrangement uses TRBV5-5 and TRBJ2-7, with 9 bases aligning to TRBD1. The CDR3 sequence: CASSLHGQGNGFYEQYF. The DNA of the CDR3 is TGTGCCAGCAGCTTGCACGGACAGGGGAACGGTTTCTACGAGCAGTACTTC.